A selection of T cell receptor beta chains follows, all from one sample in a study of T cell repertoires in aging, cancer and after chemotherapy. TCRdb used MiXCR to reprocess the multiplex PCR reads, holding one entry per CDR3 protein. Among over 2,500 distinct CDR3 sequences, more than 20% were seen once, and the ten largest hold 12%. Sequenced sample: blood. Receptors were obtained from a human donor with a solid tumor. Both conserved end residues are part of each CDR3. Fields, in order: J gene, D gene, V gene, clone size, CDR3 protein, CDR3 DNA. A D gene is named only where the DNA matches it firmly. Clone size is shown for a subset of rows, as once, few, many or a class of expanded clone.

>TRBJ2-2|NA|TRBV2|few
CASTADTGELFF
TGTGCCAGCACAGCGGACACCGGGGAGCTGTTTTTT
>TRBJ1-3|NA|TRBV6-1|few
CASSEPTWVGNTIYF
TGTGCCAGCAGTGAACCGACATGGGTCGGGAACACCATATATTTT
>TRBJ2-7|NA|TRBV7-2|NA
CASSLEAGWAYEQYF
TGTGCCAGCAGCTTAGAGGCAGGGTGGGCCTACGAGCAGTACTTC
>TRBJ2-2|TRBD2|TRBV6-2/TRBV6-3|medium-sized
CASRRTSAGVNTGELFF
TGTGCCAGCAGACGGACTTCAGCGGGGGTGAACACCGGGGAGCTGTTTTTT
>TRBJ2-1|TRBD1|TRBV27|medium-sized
CASSFWDSSYNEQFF
TGTGCCAGCAGTTTCTGGGACAGCTCCTACAATGAGCAGTTCTTC
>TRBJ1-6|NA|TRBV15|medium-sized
CATSRETPSSYNSPLHF
TGTGCCACCAGCAGAGAAACACCGTCCTCCTATAATTCACCCCTCCACTTT
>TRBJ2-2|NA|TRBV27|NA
CASTLRGQRAGELFF
TGTGCCAGCACTCTTCGGGGGCAGCGAGCCGGGGAGCTGTTTTTT
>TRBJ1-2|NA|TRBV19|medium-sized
CASSIEVSGFGPLGGYTF
TGTGCCAGTAGTATAGAAGTCTCCGGGTTCGGTCCCCTCGGGGGCTACACCTTC
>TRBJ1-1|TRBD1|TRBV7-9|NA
CASSSPDRGWFYTEAFF
TGTGCCAGCAGCTCCCCGGACAGGGGTTGGTTCTACACTGAAGCTTTCTTT
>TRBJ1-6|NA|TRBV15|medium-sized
CATSREREARSPLHF
TGTGCCACCAGCAGAGAACGAGAGGCCAGATCACCCCTCCACTTT
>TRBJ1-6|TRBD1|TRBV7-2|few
CASSTRGQGANNSPLHF
TGTGCCAGCAGCACAAGGGGTCAGGGGGCGAATAATTCACCCCTCCACTTT
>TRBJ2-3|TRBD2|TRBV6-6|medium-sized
CASSRRSGGDTQYF
TGTGCCAGCAGTAGACGGAGCGGGGGGGATACGCAGTATTTT
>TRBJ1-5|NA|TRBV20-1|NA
CSARDSGVEKPQHF
TGCAGTGCTAGAGATTCAGGGGTTGAAAAGCCCCAGCATTTT
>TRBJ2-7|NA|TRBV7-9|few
CASSLTSGGYEQYF
TGTGCCAGCAGCTTAACAAGCGGTGGGTACGAGCAGTACTTC
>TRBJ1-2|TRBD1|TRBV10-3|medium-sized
CAIRGTGDFYGYTF
TGTGCCATCAGGGGGACAGGGGATTTTTATGGCTACACCTTC
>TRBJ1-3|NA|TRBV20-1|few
CSARVTNSGNTIYF
TGCAGTGCTAGAGTGACAAATTCTGGAAACACCATATATTTT
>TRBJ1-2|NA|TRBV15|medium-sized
CATRPILLPGYTF
TGTGCCACCAGACCTATACTCCTTCCTGGCTACACCTTC
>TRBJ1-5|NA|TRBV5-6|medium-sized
CASSLAGDPTGNQPQHF
TGTGCCAGCAGCTTGGCCGGGGATCCGACAGGCAATCAGCCCCAGCATTTT
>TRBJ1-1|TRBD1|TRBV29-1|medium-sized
CSATTGGRDTEAFF
TGCAGCGCAACGACAGGGGGAAGGGACACTGAAGCTTTCTTT
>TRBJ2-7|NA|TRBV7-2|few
CASSSTYSGTVTYEQYF
TGTGCCAGCAGCTCTACCTACTCCGGGACGGTAACCTACGAGCAGTACTTC
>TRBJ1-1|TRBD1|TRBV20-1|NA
CSARVGTGAWITEAFF
TGCAGTGCTAGAGTCGGGACAGGGGCGTGGATCACTGAAGCTTTCTTT
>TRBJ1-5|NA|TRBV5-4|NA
CASSPGGQGQPQHF
TGTGCCAGCAGCCCCGGGGGGCAGGGGCAGCCCCAGCATTTT
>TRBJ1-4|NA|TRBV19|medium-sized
CASSPPGAGLSEKLFF
TGTGCCAGTAGTCCCCCTGGGGCCGGGCTCAGTGAAAAACTGTTTTTT
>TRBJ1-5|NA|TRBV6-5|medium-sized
CASSPTTTNRYSNQPQHF
TGTGCCAGCAGTCCGACTACTACGAACAGATATAGCAATCAGCCCCAGCATTTT
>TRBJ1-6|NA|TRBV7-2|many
CASSLGPGFGGSPLHF
TGTGCCAGCAGCTTAGGCCCTGGGTTCGGGGGATCACCCCTCCACTTT
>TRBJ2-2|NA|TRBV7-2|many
CASSAIVGELFF
TGTGCCAGCAGCGCGATCGTCGGGGAGCTGTTTTTT
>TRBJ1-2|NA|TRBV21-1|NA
CAWMALSTDGYTF
TGTGCCTGGATGGCATTGAGTACTGATGGCTACACCTTC
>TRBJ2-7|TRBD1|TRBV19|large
CASSIPGQGVSREQYF
TGTGCCAGTAGTATTCCGGGACAGGGTGTTTCTCGCGAGCAGTACTTC
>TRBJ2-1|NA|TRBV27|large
CASTTGWSSYNEQFF
TGTGCCAGCACCACAGGGTGGAGCTCCTACAATGAGCAGTTCTTC
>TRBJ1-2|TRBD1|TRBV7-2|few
CASSRKTGLNSPYGYTF
TGTGCCAGCAGTCGAAAGACAGGGTTGAATAGTCCCTATGGCTACACCTTC
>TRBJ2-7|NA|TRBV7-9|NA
CASSRDFIYEQYF
TGTGCCAGCAGCCGGGACTTTATCTACGAGCAGTACTTC
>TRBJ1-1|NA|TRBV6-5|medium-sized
CASSQTSYRATEAFF
TGTGCCAGCAGTCAGACGTCCTACAGGGCTACTGAAGCTTTCTTT
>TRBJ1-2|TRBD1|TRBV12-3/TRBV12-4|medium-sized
CASTLTGAPNYGYTF
TGTGCCAGCACCCTGACAGGGGCCCCTAACTATGGCTACACCTTC
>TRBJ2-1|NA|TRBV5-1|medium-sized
CASSLDSGTFYNEQFF
TGCGCCAGCAGCTTGGATTCCGGGACTTTCTACAATGAGCAGTTCTTC
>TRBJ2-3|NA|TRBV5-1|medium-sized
CASSLVREVDTQYF
TGCGCCAGCAGCTTGGTCAGGGAAGTGGATACGCAGTATTTT
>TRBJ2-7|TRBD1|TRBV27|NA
CVSSQGRDSLYEQYF
TGCGTCAGCAGCCAAGGCCGGGACAGCCTCTACGAGCAGTACTTC
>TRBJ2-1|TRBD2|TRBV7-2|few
CASSLAGGVVEQFF
TGTGCCAGCAGCTTAGCGGGGGGGGTGGTTGAGCAGTTCTTC
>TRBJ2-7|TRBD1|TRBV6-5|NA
CASTPGQGAYEQYF
TGTGCCAGCACTCCAGGACAGGGGGCTTACGAGCAGTACTTC
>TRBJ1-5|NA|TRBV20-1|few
CSARDVDSLGDQPQHF
TGCAGTGCTAGAGATGTGGACTCTTTAGGGGATCAGCCCCAGCATTTT
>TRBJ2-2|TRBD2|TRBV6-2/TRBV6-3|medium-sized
CASSYSISGGDTGELFF
TGTGCCAGCAGTTACTCGATCAGCGGGGGTGACACCGGGGAGCTGTTTTTT
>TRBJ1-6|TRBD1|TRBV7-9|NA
CASSFQGGNSPLHF
TGTGCCAGCAGCTTCCAGGGGGGTAATTCACCCCTCCACTTT
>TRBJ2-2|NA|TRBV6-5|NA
CASSYMANTGELFF
TGTGCCAGCAGTTACATGGCGAACACCGGGGAGCTGTTTTTT
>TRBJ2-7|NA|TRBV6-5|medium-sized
CASSYSTGGGSYEQYF
TGTGCCAGCAGTTACTCGACAGGTGGGGGATCCTACGAGCAGTACTTC
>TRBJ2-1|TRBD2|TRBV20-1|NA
CSASPWEAGSYNEQFF
TGCAGTGCTAGTCCTTGGGAAGCGGGGTCCTACAATGAGCAGTTCTTC
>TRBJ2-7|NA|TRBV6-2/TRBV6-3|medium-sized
CASGFYEQYF
TGTGCCAGCGGATTCTACGAGCAGTACTTC
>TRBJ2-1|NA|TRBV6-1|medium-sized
CASDGSASYNEQFF
TGTGCCAGCGATGGTAGTGCCTCCTACAATGAGCAGTTCTTC
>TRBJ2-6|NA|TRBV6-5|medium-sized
CASSYSTGSGANVLTF
TGTGCCAGCAGTTACTCAACAGGTTCAGGGGCCAACGTCCTGACTTTC
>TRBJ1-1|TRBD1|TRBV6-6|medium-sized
CASLTGGTTEAFF
TGTGCCAGCCTTACAGGGGGCACCACTGAAGCTTTCTTT
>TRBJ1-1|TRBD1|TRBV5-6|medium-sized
CASSPDRAPNTEAFF
TGTGCCAGCAGCCCGGACAGGGCCCCAAACACTGAAGCTTTCTTT
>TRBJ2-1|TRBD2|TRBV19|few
CASSSIAGGHHEQFF
TGTGCCAGTAGTTCAATAGCGGGGGGGCATCATGAGCAGTTCTTC
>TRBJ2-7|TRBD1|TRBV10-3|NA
CAISLGQGDEQYF
TGTGCCATCAGTCTGGGACAGGGCGACGAGCAGTACTTC
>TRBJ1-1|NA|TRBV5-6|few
CASSLWFVGAGTEAFF
TGTGCCAGCAGCTTGTGGTTTGTAGGGGCAGGAACTGAAGCTTTCTTT
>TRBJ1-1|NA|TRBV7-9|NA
CASVDENTEAFF
TGTGCCAGCGTCGACGAGAACACTGAAGCTTTCTTT
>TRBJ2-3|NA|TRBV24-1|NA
CATSDSLLPDTQYF
TGTGCCACCAGTGATTCGCTCCTCCCAGATACGCAGTATTTT
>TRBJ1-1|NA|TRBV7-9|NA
CASSPASVTEAFF
TGTGCCAGCAGCCCCGCCTCGGTAACTGAAGCTTTCTTT